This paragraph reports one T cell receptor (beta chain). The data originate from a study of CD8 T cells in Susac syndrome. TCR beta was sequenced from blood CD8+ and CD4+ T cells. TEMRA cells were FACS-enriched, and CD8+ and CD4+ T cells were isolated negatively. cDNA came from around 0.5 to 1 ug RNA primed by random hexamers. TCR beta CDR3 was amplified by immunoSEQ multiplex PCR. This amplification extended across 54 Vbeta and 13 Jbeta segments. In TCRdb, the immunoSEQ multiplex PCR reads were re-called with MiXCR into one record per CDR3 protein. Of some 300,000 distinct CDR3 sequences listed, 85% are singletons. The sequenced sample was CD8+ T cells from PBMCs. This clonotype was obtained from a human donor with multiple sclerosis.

CDR3: CASSSLAGGPHEQYF. CDR3 sequence (DNA): TGTGCCAGCAGCTCACTAGCGGGAGGGCCCCACGAGCAGTACTTC. The chain has TRBV11-2 and TRBJ2-7, with 13 bases identical to TRBD2. The CDR3 runs 15 residues. With 4 bases clipped from V and 5 bases from J, the junction kept 5 bases outside the gene matches. CDR1 SGHAT and CDR2 FQNNGV come from the germline V gene.